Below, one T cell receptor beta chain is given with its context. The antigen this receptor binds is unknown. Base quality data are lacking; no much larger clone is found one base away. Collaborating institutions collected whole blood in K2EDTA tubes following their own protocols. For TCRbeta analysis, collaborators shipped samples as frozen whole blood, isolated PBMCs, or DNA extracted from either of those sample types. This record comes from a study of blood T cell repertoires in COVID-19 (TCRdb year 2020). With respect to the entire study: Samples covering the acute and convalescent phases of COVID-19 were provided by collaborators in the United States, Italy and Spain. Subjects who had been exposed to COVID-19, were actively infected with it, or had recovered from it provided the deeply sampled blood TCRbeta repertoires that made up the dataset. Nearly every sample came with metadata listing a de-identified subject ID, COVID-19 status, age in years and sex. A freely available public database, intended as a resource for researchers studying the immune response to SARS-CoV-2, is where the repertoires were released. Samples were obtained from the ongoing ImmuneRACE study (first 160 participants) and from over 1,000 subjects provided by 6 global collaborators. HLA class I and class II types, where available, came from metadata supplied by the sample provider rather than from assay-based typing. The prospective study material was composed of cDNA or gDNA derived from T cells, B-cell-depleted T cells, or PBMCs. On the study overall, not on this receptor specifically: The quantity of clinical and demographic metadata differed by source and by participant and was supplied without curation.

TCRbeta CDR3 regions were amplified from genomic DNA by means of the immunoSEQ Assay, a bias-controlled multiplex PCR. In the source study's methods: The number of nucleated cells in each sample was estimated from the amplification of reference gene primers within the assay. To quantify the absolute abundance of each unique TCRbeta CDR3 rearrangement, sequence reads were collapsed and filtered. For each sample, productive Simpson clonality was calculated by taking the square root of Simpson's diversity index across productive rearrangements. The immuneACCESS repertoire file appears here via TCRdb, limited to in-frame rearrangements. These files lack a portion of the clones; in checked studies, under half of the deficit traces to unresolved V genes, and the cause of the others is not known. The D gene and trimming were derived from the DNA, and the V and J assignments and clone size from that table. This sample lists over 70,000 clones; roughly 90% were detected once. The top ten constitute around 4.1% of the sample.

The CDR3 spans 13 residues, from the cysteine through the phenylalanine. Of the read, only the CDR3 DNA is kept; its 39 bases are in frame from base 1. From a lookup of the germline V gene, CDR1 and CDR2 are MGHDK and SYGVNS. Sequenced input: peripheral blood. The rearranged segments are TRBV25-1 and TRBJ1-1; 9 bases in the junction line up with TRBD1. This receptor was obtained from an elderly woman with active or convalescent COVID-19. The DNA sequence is TGTCTTGAACAGGGGGCGGGGGTCACTGAAGCTTTCTTT. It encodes CLEQGAGVTEAFF.